One and the same sample provided the 12 T cell receptor beta chains below, sequenced in a study of cytomegalovirus exposure and HLA in healthy donors. PCR used 60 Vbeta primers and 13 Jbeta primers. The data were produced by immunoSEQ multiplex PCR, yet TCRdb's version contains in-frame clones alone and is incomplete. The sample shows tens of thousands of clones, under 80% of them seen only once. Sequenced: PBMCs. Every receptor here comes from a man in his fifties or sixties in good health and CMV-seropositive.

The chain links TRBV27 to TRBJ2-2; possible D gene TRBD1, 5 bases. CDR3 length: 14 amino acids. Looked up from germline, CDR1 is MNHEY and CDR2 is SMNVEV (reference sequence). Trimming removed 2 bases at V and 1 base at J, with 5 bases between. CDR3 sequence: CASSLTGNTGELFF. Here the CDR3 DNA reads TGTGCCAGCAGTTTAACAGGGAACACCGGGGAGCTGTTTTTT.

The chain combines TRBV27 with TRBJ2-1, with TRBD2 matching over 8 bases. CDR3 length: 15 residues. Germline values: CDR1 MNHEY, CDR2 SMNVEV (reference sequence). V shed 4 bases, J shed 4 bases, and the junction held 6 bases outside the gene matches. The CDR3 DNA is TGTGCCAGCAGTTCCCTTAGCGGGGTTTACAATGAGCAGTTCTTC. It is translated as CASSSLSGVYNEQFF.

As regards this clone: One end of the junction is discordant with germline, which a read error may explain. The gene calls are TRBV7-9 and TRBJ2-3; D is uncertain. Germline-derived CDR1 and CDR2 are SEHNR and FQNEAQ (reference sequence). This CDR3 is 12 amino acids long. CDR3 sequence: CSSSPQADTQYF. The CDR3 nucleotides read TGTTCCAGCAGCCCCCAAGCGGATACGCAGTATTTT.

In DNA, the CDR3 is TGTGCCAGTAGTAACCCCGGACAGGGGGGGGGTCAGCCCCAGCATTTT. This codes for CASSNPGQGGGQPQHF. The rearrangement links TRBV19 to TRBJ1-5; 10 nucleotides agree with TRBD1. The germline CDR1 and CDR2 sequences are LNHDA and SQIVND (reference sequence). The CDR3 loop spans 16 amino acids. Trimming at V came to 4 bases and at J to 6 bases, leaving 9 bases not matched to a gene.

The chain joins TRBV19 to TRBJ1-2; D gene unclear. Germline V lookup: CDR1 LNHDA, CDR2 SQIVND (reference sequence). This CDR3 has 14 amino acids. The V and J ends lost 7 bases and 4 bases respectively, with 16 bases between them. In DNA, the CDR3 is TGTGCCAGTACCCCCCCGGGGTCGATCTATGGCTACACCTTC. This encodes CASTPPGSIYGYTF. Supplemented by reference TRBV19 and TRBJ1-2, the full variable domain reads DGGITQSPKYLFRKEGQNVTLSCEQNLNHDAMYWYRQDPGQGLRLIYYSQIVNDFQKGDIAEGYSVSREKKESFPLTVTSAQKNPTAFYLCASTPPGSIYGYTFGSGTRLTVV.

The chain is built from TRBV6-6 and TRBJ2-7; a possible D gene is TRBD2 (5 bases). Per germline, CDR1 MNHNY and CDR2 SVGAGI (reference sequence). Trimming removed 5 bases from V and 2 bases from J, with 10 bases in between. The CDR3 runs 13 residues. The CDR3 loop reads CASSPTGTYEQYF. CDR3 nucleotides: TGTGCCAGCAGTCCCACCGGGACCTACGAGCAGTACTTC.

The CDR3: CASSSSGALLDNEQFF. DNA for the CDR3: TGTGCCAGCAGCTCTAGCGGGGCGCTCTTAGACAATGAGCAGTTCTTC. The genes are TRBV7-9 and TRBJ2-1; the match to TRBD2 covers 9 bases. Per germline, CDR1 SEHNR and CDR2 FQNEAQ (reference sequence). J was trimmed by 5 bases and V by 4 bases; bases with no gene match: 9. This CDR3 has 16 amino acids.

V gene TRBV18 combines with J gene TRBJ2-7; 10 bases agree with TRBD1. There are 15 residues in the CDR3. Germline CDR1 is KGHSH and CDR2 is LQKENI. V dropped 5 bases and J dropped 2; count of bases not matched to a gene: 6. CDR3 loop: CASSRGDRGTYEQYF. Here the CDR3 DNA reads TGTGCCAGCTCAAGAGGGGACAGGGGTACCTACGAGCAGTACTTC.

This clone was seen only once. This rearrangement joins TRBV29-1 to TRBJ2-7, with 14 bases that match TRBD2. V lost 5 bases and J lost 3; bases outside the gene matches: 9. Germline loops: CDR1 SQVTM, CDR2 ANQGSEA. This CDR3 spans 16 amino acids. DNA of the CDR3: TGCAGCGTTACACCGGGACTAGCGGGAGACAACTACGAGCAGTACTTC. Translating it yields CSVTPGLAGDNYEQYF.

This chain uses TRBV18 with TRBJ2-5; the D is unclear. The CDR3 spans 12 residues. Germline assignment: CDR1 KGHSH and CDR2 LQKENI. Trimming removed 2 bases at V and 2 bases at J, with 3 bases between. CDR3 in DNA: TGTGCCAGCTCACCAACACAAGAGACCCAGTACTTC. As protein: CASSPTQETQYF.

CDR3 coding DNA: TGCGCCAGCAGCATAGCGGGGGAGTACTACGAGCAGTACTTC. It yields the protein CASSIAGEYYEQYF. The V and J genes are TRBV5-1 and TRBJ2-7; 9 bases align to TRBD2. Trimming at V came to 4 bases and at J to 3 bases, leaving 5 bases not matched to a gene. In germline, CDR1 is SGHRS, CDR2 YFSETQ. The CDR3 runs to 14 residues.

This clone was seen a few times. V gene TRBV7-9 combines with J gene TRBJ1-6; D remains unclear. Germline V gene lookup returns CDR1 SEHNR and CDR2 FQNEAQ (reference sequence). This CDR3 region has 15 residues. V was cut by 5 bases and J by 5 bases, with 13 bases left in between. CDR3 bases: TGTGCCAGCAGCCCGCGTCTCGGGGATAATTCACCCCTCCACTTT. It encodes CASSPRLGDNSPLHF.